The clone carrying this TCR beta chain was counted at least ten times. Its target is unknown. TCRdb keeps only in-frame clones here, not all; method: immunoSEQ multiplex PCR. The profile covers some 200,000 clones, with about four fifths appearing a single time and approximately 10% taken by the ten largest. Germline V gene data show CDR1 as SEHNR and CDR2 as FQNEAQ (reference sequence). Trimming stripped 1 base from V and 5 bases from J, with 8 bases between. This CDR3 has 13 amino acids. This sample is part of a study of cytotoxic CD8 clonotypes in ibrutinib-treated CLL. Study at large: Partial response occurred in roughly 24 patients and complete response in 2; at median about 70 months, around 14 remained remitted and some 12 progressed. Mean productive templates were over 250,000; mean productive rearrangements were 94,082.

General observations from the study: Patients showed higher baseline clonality than age-matched healthy donors, and it tracked circulating CD8+ T-cell counts.

The origin of this receptor is a human donor with chronic lymphocytic leukemia. The sample in question was PBMCs, obtained after 12 months of ibrutinib treatment. The V call is TRBV7-9, the J call TRBJ1-2; D gene ambiguous. The chain's CDR3 is CASSLVPEYGYTF. DNA of the CDR3: TGTGCCAGCAGCTTAGTTCCGGAGTATGGCTACACCTTC.